The entry below gives a single T cell receptor beta chain sequence along with its context. The antigen it recognizes is unknown. No clone much larger than this one lies a single base away; base qualities are absent. This sample was taken from a study of blood T cell repertoires in COVID-19 (TCRdb year 2020). About the full investigation: Samples from collaborators originated in the United States, Italy and Spain and spanned both the acute and convalescent phases of COVID-19. Sample metadata almost always included a de-identified subject ID, COVID-19 status, age in years and sex. Deeply sampled blood TCRbeta repertoires from subjects exposed to, actively infected with, or recovered from COVID-19 were included in the dataset. Where available, HLA class I and class II types were obtained from metadata supplied by the sample provider rather than from assay-based typing. The prospective study material was composed of cDNA or gDNA derived from T cells, B-cell-depleted T cells, or PBMCs. The repertoires were released in a freely available public database meant as a resource for research on the immune response to SARS-CoV-2. The samples were drawn from two sources: the first 160 participants of the ongoing ImmuneRACE study, and 1,000 to 1,500 subjects contributed by 6 global collaborators.

TCRbeta CDR3 regions were amplified from genomic DNA using the immunoSEQ Assay, a bias-controlled multiplex PCR. Processing in the source paper ran as follows. The number of nucleated cells in each sample was estimated by amplification of reference gene primers within the assay. Sequence reads were collapsed and filtered to measure the absolute abundance of every unique TCRbeta CDR3 rearrangement. For each sample, productive Simpson clonality was calculated as the square root of Simpson's diversity index over productive rearrangements. This immuneACCESS table, as held by TCRdb, lists in-frame sequences with V and J called but not all clones. Of the missing ones, under half trace to an unresolved V gene in checked studies; the others have no known cause. D and trimming were read from the DNA, whereas the V and J calls and clone size are those reported in that table. The sample table holds about 160,000 clones, of which about 92% were seen once. Clones ranked in the top ten supply over 15% of the sample.

CDR1 and CDR2, per the germline V gene, are ENHRY and SYGVKD. Taken from cysteine to phenylalanine, the CDR3 has 15 residues. This entry keeps only the CDR3 DNA: 45 bases, framed from base 1. Here V drops 5 bases and J drops 6 bases, and the junction holds 5 bases not matched to any gene. Each collaborating institution followed its own protocols to collect whole blood in K2EDTA tubes. For TCRbeta analysis, collaborators shipped samples as frozen whole blood, isolated PBMCs, or DNA extracted from either of those sample types. Overall study results and their limits: The amount of clinical and demographic metadata varied by source and participant and was provided uncurated.

This clonotype originated in a man aged 55 to 70 with active or convalescent COVID-19. The chain was built from TRBV10-3 and TRBJ2-3, with TRBD2 identical over 13 junction bases. The material sequenced was peripheral blood. The CDR3 protein is CAISSLAGGRDTQYF. The nucleotides are TGTGCCATCAGTTCACTAGCGGGGGGGCGGGATACGCAGTATTTT.